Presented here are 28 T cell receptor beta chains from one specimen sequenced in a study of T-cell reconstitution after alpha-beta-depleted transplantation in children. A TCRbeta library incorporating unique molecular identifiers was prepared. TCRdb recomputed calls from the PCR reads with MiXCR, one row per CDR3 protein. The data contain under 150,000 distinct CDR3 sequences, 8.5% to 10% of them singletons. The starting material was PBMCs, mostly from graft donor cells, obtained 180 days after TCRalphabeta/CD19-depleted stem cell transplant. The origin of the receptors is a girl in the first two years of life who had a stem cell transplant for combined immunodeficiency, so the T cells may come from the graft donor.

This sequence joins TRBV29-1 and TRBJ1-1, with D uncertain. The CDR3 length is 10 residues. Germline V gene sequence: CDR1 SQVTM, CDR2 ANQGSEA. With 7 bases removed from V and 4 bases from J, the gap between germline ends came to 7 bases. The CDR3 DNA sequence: TGCAGCGGACAAAGCACTGAAGCTTTCTTT. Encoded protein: CSGQSTEAFF.

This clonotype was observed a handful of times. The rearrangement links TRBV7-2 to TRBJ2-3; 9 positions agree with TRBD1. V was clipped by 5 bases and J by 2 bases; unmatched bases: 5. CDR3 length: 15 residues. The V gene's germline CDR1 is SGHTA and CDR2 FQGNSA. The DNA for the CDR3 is TGTGCCAGCAGCCCGGGGACAGGGCTCACAGATACGCAGTATTTT. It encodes CASSPGTGLTDTQYF.

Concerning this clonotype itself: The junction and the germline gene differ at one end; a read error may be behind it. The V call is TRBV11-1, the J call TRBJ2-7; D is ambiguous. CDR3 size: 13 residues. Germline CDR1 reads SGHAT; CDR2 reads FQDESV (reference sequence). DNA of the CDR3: TGTGACAGCAGCTTAGAATTAGGATACGAGCAGTACTTC. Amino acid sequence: CDSSLELGYEQYF.

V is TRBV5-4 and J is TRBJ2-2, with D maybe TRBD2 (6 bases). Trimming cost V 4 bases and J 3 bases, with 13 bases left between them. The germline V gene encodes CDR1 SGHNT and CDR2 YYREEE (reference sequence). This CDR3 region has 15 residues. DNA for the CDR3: TGTGCCAGCAGCCCGGAGGGACGGCACACCGGGGAGCTGTTTTTT. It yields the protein CASSPEGRHTGELFF.

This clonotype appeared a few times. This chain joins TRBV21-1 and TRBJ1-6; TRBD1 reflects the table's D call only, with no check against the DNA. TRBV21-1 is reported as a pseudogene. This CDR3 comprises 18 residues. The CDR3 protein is CASSKAPPGQGINSPLHF. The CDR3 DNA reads TGTGCCAGCAGCAAAGCCCCCCCGGGACAGGGGATTAATTCACCCCTCCACTTT.

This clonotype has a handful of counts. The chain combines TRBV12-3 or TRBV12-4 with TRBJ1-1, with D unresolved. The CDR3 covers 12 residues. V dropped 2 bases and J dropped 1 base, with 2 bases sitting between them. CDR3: CASSLWNTEAFF. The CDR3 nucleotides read TGTGCCAGCAGTTTATGGAACACTGAAGCTTTCTTT.

This CDR3 is CSASNQGNYNEQFF. CDR3 nucleotides: TGCAGTGCTAGTAACCAGGGCAACTACAATGAGCAGTTCTTC. The gene calls are TRBV20-1 and TRBJ2-1, with D tentatively TRBD1 (5 bases). Trimming took off 3 bases at V and 3 bases at J, with 12 bases between the two ends. The germline gives CDR1 DFQATT, CDR2 SNEGSKA (reference sequence). This CDR3 has 14 amino acids.

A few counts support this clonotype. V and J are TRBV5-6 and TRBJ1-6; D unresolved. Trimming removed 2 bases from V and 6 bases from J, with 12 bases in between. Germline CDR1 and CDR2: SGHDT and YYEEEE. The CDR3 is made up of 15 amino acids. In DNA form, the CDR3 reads TGTGCCAGCAGCTTAGTCGGGGAGGGTAATTCACCCCTCCACTTT. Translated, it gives CASSLVGEGNSPLHF. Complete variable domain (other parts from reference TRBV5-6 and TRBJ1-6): DAGVTQSPTHLIKTRGQQVTLRCSPKSGHDTVSWYQQALGQGPQFIFQYYEEEERQRGNFPDRFSGHQFPNYSSELNVNALLLGDSALYLCASSLVGEGNSPLHFGNGTRLTVT.

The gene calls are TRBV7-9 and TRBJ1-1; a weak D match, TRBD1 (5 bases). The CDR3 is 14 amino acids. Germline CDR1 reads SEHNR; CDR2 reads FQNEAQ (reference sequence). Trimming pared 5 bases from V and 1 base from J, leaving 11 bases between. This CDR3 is CASSRIRENTEAFF. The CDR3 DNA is TGTGCCAGCAGCCGAATCAGGGAGAACACTGAAGCTTTCTTT.

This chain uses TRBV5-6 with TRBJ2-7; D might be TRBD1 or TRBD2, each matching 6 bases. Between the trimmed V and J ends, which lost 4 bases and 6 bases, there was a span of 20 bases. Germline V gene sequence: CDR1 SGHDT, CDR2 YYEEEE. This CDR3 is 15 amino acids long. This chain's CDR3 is CASSPGGGPKSEQYF. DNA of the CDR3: TGTGCCAGCAGCCCCGGGGGCGGCCCCAAGAGCGAGCAGTACTTC. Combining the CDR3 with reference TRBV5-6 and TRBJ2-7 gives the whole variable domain DAGVTQSPTHLIKTRGQQVTLRCSPKSGHDTVSWYQQALGQGPQFIFQYYEEEERQRGNFPDRFSGHQFPNYSSELNVNALLLGDSALYLCASSPGGGPKSEQYFGPGTRLTVT.

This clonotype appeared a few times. DNA of the CDR3: TGTGCCAGCAGTGATACCTTTATAAGAGATACGCAGTATTTT. Translating gives CASSDTFIRDTQYF. J is TRBJ2-3 and V is TRBV2, with D uncertain. Germline V gene sequence: CDR1 SNHLY, CDR2 FYNNEI. The V end was cut by 3 bases, the J end by 5 bases, with 12 bases between. The CDR3 totals 14 residues.

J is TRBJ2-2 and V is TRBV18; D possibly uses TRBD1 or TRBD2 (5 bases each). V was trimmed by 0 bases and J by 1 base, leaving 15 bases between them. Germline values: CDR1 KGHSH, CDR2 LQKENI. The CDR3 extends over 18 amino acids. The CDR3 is CASSPPLRDRGNTGELFF. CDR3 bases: TGTGCCAGCTCACCACCTCTCCGGGACCGAGGGAACACCGGGGAGCTGTTTTTT.

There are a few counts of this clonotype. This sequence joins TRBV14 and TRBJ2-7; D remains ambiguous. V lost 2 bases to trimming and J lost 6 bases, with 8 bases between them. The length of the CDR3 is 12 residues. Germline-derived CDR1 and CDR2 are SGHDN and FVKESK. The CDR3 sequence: CASSQYGLEQYF. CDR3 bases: TGTGCCAGCAGCCAATATGGTCTCGAGCAGTACTTC.

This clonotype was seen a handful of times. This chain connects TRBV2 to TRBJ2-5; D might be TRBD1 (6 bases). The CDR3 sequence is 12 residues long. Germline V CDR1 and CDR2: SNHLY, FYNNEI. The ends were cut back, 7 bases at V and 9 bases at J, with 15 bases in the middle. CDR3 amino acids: CASTRDTRAQYF. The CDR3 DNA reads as TGTGCCAGCACTAGGGACACCCGGGCCCAGTACTTC.

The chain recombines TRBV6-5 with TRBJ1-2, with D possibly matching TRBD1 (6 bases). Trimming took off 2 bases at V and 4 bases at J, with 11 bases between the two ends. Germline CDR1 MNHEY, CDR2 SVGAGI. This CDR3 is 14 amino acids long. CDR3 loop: CASSYDRQAYGYTF. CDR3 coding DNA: TGTGCCAGCAGTTACGACCGACAGGCCTATGGCTACACCTTC.

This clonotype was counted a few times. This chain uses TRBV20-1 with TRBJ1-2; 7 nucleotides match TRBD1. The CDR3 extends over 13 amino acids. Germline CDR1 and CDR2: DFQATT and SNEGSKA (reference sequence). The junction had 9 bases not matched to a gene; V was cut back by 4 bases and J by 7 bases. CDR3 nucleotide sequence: TGCAGTGCTACCAGGGGGTATACGGGTGGCTACACCTTC. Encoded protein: CSATRGYTGGYTF.

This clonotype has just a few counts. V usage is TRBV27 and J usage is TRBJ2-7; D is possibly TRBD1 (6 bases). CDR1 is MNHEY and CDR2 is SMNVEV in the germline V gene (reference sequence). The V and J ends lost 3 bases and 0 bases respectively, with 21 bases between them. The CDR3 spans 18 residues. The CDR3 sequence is CASSFAVPTGSLSYEQYF. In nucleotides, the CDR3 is TGTGCCAGCAGTTTTGCCGTTCCCACAGGGTCTCTCTCCTACGAGCAGTACTTC.

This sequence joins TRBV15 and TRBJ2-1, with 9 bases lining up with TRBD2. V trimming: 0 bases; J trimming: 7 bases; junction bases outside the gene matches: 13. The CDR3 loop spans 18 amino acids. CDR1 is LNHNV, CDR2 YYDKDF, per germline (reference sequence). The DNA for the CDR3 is TGTGCCACCAGCAGAGATCCCCGTCGTAGCGGGAGAAGGAATGAGCAGTTCTTC. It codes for CATSRDPRRSGRRNEQFF.

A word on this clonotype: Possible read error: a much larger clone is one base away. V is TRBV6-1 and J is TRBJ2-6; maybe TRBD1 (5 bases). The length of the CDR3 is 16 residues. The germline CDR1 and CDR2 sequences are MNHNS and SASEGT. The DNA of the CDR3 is TGTGCCAGCACCCAGAGAGGAGCAACTGGGGCCAACGGCCTGACTTTC. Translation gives CASTQRGATGANGLTF.

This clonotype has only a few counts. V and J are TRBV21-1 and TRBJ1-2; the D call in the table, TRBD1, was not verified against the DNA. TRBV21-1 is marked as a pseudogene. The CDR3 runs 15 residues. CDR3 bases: TGTGCCAGCAGCAAAGGAAGGGGGCGGTCGGATGGCTACACCTTC. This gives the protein CASSKGRGRSDGYTF.

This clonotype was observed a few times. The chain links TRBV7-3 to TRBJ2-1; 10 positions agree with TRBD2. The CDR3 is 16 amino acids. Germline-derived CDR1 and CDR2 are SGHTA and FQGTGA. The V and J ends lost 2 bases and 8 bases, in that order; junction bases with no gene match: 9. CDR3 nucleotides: TGTGCCAGCAGCTTATCCTGGACTAGCGGTCTCGATGAGCAGTTCTTC. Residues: CASSLSWTSGLDEQFF.

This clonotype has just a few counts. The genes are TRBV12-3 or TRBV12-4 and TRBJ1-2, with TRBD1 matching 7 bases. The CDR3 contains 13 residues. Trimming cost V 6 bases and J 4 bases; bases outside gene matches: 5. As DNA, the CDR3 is TGTGCCAGCAGCAACCAGGGGGGCTATGGCTACACCTTC. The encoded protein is CASSNQGGYGYTF.

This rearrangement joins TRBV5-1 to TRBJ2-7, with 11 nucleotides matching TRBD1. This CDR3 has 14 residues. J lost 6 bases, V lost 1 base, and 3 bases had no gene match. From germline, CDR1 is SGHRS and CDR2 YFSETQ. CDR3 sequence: CASSLYGTGGEQYF. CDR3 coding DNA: TGCGCCAGCAGCTTGTACGGGACAGGGGGCGAGCAGTACTTC.

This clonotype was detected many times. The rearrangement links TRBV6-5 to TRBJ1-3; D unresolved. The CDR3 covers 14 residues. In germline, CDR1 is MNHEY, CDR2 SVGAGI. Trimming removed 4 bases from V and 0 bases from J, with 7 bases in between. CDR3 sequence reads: CASSFSGSGNTIYF. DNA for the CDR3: TGTGCCAGCAGTTTCTCAGGCTCTGGAAACACCATATATTTT.

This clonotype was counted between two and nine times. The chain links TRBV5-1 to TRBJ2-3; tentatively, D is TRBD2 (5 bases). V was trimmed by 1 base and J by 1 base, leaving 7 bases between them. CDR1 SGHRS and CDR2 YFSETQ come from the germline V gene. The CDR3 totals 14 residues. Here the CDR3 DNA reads TGCGCCAGCAGCTTGCAACTAGGCACAGATACGCAGTATTTT. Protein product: CASSLQLGTDTQYF.

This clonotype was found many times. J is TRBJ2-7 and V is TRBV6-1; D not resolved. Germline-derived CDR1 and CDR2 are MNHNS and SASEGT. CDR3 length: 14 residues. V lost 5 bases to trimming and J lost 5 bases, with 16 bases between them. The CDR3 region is CASSHTLWLHEQYF. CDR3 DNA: TGTGCCAGCAGTCATACCCTTTGGCTCCACGAGCAGTACTTC.

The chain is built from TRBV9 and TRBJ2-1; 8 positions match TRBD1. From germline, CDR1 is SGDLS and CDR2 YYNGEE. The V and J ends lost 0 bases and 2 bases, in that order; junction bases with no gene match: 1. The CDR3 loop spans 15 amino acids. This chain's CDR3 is CASSVAGQAYNEQFF. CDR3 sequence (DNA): TGTGCCAGCAGCGTAGCGGGACAGGCCTACAATGAGCAGTTCTTC.

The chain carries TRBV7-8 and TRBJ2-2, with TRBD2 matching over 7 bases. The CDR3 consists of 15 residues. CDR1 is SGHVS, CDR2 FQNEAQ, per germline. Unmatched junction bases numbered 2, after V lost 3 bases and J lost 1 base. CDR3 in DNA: TGTGCCAGCAGCTTTAGCGGGCGGAACACCGGGGAGCTGTTTTTT. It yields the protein CASSFSGRNTGELFF. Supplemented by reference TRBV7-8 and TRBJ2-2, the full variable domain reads GAGVSQSPRYKVAKRGQDVALRCDPISGHVSLFWYQQALGQGPEFLTYFQNEAQLDKSGLPSDRFFAERPEGSVSTLKIQRTQQEDSAVYLCASSFSGRNTGELFFGEGSRLTVL.